This T cell receptor beta chain was documented in a study of blood T cell repertoires in COVID-19. About the research overall: Samples came from the United States, Italy and Spain, spanning acute and convalescent COVID-19. T cells, B-cell-depleted T cells, or PBMCs supplied cDNA or gDNA.

As processed by the authors: Reference gene primer amplification in the assay estimated nucleated cell counts. Only in-frame clones appear in the TCRdb table, and some are missing; sequencing was by immunoSEQ multiplex PCR. The V and J calls and clone size come from that table; D and trimming were worked out from the DNA. This sample yields under 250,000 clones, of which 80% to 85% are seen a single time; about 5.1% belongs to the top ten. From germline, CDR1 is MNHEY and CDR2 SMNVEV (reference sequence). The trim removed 4 bases at V and 3 bases at J, leaving 5 bases unmatched. The CDR3 runs 15 residues.

The sample comprised peripheral blood. This TCR was recovered from a woman aged 55-75 years who had recovered from COVID-19. The chain recombines TRBV27 with TRBJ1-2; 10 bases fit TRBD1. The CDR3 DNA is TGTGCCAGCAGTTCAAGGACAGGGGGGGACTATGGCTACACCTTC. Translation gives CASSSRTGGDYGYTF.